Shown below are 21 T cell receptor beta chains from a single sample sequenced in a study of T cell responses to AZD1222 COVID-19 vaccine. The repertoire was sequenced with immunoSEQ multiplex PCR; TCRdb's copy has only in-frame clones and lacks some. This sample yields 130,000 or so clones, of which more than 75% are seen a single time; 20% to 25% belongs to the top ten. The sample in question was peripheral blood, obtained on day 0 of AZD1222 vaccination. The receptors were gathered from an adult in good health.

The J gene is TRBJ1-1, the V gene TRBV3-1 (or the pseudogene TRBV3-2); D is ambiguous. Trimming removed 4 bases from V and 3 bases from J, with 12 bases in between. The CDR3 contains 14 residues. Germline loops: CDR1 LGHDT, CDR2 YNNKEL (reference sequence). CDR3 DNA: TGTGCCAGCAGCCCAATGACGGACCACACTGAAGCTTTCTTT. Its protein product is CASSPMTDHTEAFF.

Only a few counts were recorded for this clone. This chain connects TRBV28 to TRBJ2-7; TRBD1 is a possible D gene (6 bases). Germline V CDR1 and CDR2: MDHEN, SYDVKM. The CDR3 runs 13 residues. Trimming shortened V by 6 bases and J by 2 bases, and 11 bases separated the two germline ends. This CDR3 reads CASRPGQPYEQYF. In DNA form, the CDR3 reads TGTGCCAGCAGACCCGGACAGCCCTACGAGCAGTACTTC.

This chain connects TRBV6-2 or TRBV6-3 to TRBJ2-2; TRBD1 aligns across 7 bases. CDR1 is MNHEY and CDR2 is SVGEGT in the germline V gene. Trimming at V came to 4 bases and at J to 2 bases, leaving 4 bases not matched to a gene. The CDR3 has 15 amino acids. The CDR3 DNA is TGTGCCAGCAGTTCCGACAGGGTCAACACCGGGGAGCTGTTTTTT. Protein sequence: CASSSDRVNTGELFF.

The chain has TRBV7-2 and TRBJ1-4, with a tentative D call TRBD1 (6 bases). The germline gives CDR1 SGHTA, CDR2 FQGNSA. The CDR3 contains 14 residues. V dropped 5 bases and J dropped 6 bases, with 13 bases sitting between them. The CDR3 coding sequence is TGTGCCAGCAGCCCCGACAGGTTAGATGAAAAACTGTTTTTT. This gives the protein CASSPDRLDEKLFF. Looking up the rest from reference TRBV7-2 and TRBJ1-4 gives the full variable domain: GAGVSQSPSNKVTEKGKDVELRCDPISGHTALYWYRQSLGQGLEFLIYFQGNSAPDKSGLPSDRFSAERTGGSVSTLTIQRTQQEDSAVYLCASSPDRLDEKLFFGSGTQLSVL.

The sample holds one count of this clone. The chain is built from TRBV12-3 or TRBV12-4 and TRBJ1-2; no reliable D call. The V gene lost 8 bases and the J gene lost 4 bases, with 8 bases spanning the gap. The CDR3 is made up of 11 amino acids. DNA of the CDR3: TGTGCCAGCCGACAAGGCTATGGCTACACCTTC. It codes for CASRQGYGYTF.

In DNA, the CDR3 is TGTGCCAGCAGTTACTCCGGGGCTGGCTACACCTTC. The encoded protein is CASSYSGAGYTF. The chain has TRBV6-6 and TRBJ1-2; D perhaps matches TRBD1 (5 bases). The V and J ends lost 0 bases and 7 bases respectively, with 6 bases between them. The CDR3 spans 12 residues. Germline V lookup: CDR1 MNHNY, CDR2 SVGAGI (reference sequence).

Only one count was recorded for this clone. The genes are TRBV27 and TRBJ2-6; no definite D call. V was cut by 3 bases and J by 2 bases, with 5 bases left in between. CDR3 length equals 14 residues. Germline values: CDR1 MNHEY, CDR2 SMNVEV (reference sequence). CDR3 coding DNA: TGTGCCAGCAGTTTGTCAGCTGGGGCCAACGTCCTGACTTTC. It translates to CASSLSAGANVLTF. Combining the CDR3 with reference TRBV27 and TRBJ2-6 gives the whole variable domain EAQVTQNPRYLITVTGKKLTVTCSQNMNHEYMSWYRQDPGLGLRQIYYSMNVEVTDKGDVPEGYKVSRKEKRNFPLILESPSPNQTSLYFCASSLSAGANVLTFGAGSRLTVL.

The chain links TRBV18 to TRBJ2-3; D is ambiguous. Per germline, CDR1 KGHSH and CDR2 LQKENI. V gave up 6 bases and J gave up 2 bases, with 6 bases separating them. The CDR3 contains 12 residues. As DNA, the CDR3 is TGTGCCAGCTCGACGAACACAGATACGCAGTATTTT. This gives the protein CASSTNTDTQYF.

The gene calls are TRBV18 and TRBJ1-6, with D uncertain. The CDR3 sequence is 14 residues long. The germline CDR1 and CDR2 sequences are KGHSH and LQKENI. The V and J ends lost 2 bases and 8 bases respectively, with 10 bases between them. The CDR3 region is CASSPGGKDSPLHF. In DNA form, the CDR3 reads TGTGCCAGCTCACCAGGAGGAAAAGATTCACCCCTCCACTTT.

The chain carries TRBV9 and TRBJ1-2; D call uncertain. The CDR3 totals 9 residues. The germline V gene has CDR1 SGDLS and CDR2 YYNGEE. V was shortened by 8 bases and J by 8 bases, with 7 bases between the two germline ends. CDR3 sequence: CARKRGYTF. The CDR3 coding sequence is TGTGCCAGGAAGCGGGGCTACACCTTC.

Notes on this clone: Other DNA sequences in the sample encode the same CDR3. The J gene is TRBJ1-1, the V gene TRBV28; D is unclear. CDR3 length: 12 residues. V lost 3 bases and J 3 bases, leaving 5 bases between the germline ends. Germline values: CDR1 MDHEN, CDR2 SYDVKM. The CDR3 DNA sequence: TGTGCCAGCAGTTTTCCGTACACTGAAGCTTTCTTT. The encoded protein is CASSFPYTEAFF. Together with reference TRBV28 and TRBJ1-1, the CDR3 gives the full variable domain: DVKVTQSSRYLVKRTGEKVFLECVQDMDHENMFWYRQDPGLGLRLIYFSYDVKMKEKGDIPEGYSVSREKKERFSLILESASTNQTSMYLCASSFPYTEAFFGQGTRLTVV.

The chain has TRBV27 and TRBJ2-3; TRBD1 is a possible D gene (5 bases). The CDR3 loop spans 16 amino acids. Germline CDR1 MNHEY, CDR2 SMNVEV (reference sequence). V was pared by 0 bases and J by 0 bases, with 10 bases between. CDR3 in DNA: TGTGCCAGCAGTTTATCGAAGGGGCGTAGCACAGATACGCAGTATTTT. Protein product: CASSLSKGRSTDTQYF.

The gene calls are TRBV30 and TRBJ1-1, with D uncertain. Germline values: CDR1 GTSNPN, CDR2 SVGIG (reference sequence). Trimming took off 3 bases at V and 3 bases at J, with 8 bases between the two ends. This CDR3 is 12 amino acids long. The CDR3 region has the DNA TGTGCCTGGAGCGCAAGAGACACTGAAGCTTTCTTT. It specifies CAWSARDTEAFF.

The CDR3 DNA is TGTGCCAGCAGCCTAGGGACACGCACAGATACGCAGTATTTT. Its protein is CASSLGTRTDTQYF. This rearrangement joins TRBV7-3 to TRBJ2-3, with D tentatively TRBD1 (6 bases). The CDR3 loop spans 14 amino acids. V was cut by 5 bases and J by 1 base, with 10 bases left in between. Germline-derived CDR1 and CDR2 are SGHTA and FQGTGA.

CDR3 loop: CASSTATGYQPQHF. The CDR3 region has the DNA TGTGCCAGTAGTACGGCGACGGGCTATCAGCCCCAGCATTTT. This chain connects TRBV19 to TRBJ1-5; D is uncertain. The germline V gene has CDR1 LNHDA and CDR2 SQIVND (reference sequence). There are 14 residues in the CDR3. Deletions cut 4 bases from V and 5 bases from J, with 12 bases between. Full variable domain (remainder filled in from reference TRBV19 and TRBJ1-5): DGGITQSPKYLFRKEGQNVTLSCEQNLNHDAMYWYRQDPGQGLRLIYYSQIVNDFQKGDIAEGYSVSREKKESFPLTVTSAQKNPTAFYLCASSTATGYQPQHFGDGTRLSIL.

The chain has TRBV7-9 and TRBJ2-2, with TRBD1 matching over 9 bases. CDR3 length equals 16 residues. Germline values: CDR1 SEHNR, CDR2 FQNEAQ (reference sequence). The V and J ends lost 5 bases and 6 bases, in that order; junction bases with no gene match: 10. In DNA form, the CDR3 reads TGTGCCAGCAGCCGGGGACAGGGAAATTATGCCGGGGAGCTGTTTTTT. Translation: CASSRGQGNYAGELFF.

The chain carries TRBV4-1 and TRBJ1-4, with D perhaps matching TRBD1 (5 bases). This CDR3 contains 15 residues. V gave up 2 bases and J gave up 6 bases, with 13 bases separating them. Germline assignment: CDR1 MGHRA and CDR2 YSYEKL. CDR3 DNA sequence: TGCGCCAGCAGCCAACGGGACCCTCCCCATGAAAAACTGTTTTTT. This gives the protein CASSQRDPPHEKLFF.

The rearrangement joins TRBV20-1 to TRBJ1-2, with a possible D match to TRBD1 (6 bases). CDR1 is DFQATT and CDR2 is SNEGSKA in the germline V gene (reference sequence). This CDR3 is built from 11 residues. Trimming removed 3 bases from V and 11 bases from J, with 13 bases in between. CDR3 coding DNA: TGCAGTGCTAGCATCAAGGGGGGTTACACCTTC. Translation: CSASIKGGYTF.

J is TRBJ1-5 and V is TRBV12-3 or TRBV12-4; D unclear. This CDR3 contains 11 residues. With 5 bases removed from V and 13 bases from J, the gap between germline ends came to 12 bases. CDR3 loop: CASSPGPTQHF. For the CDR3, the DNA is TGTGCCAGCAGTCCCGGGCCGACACAGCATTTT.

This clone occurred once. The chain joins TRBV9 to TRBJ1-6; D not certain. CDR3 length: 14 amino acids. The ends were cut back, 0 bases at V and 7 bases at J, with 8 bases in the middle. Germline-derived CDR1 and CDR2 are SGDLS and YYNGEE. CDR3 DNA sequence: TGTGCCAGCAGCGTAGGGTTGGACAATTCACCCCTCCACTTT. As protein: CASSVGLDNSPLHF.

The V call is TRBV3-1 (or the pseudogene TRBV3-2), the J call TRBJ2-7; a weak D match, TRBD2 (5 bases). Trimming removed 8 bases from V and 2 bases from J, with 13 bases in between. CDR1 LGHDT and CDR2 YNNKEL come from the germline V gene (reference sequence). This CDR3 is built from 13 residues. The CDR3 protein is CASRGGPTYEQYF. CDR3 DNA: TGTGCCAGCCGTGGAGGACCAACCTACGAGCAGTACTTC.